This entry describes one T cell receptor beta chain. The data originate from a study of blood T cell repertoires in COVID-19. Across the whole study: Whether acute or convalescent, the COVID-19 samples came from the United States, Italy and Spain. T cells, B-cell-depleted T cells, or PBMCs provided the cDNA or gDNA that served as material.

Germline CDR1 reads MNHEY; CDR2 reads SVGAGI. J was trimmed by 3 bases and V by 2 bases; bases with no gene match: 6. This CDR3 has 16 residues. Original processing methods: Counts of nucleated cells, estimated from reference gene primer amplification, were obtained. The repertoire was sequenced with immunoSEQ multiplex PCR; TCRdb's copy has only in-frame clones and lacks some. Clone size and the V and J calls come from that table; the DNA yielded D and trimming. The sample lists around 150,000 clones; 80% were seen once. The sample comprised peripheral blood. This chain links TRBV6-5 with TRBJ1-1, with 10 bases matching TRBD1. This TCR was recovered from a woman aged 50 to 60 with acute or convalescent COVID-19. CDR3 amino acids: CASSYGTGAIYTEAFF. The DNA of the CDR3 is TGTGCCAGCAGTTACGGGACAGGGGCGATTTACACTGAAGCTTTCTTT.